The source of this TCR beta chain is a study of cytomegalovirus exposure and HLA in healthy donors. Study overall: When about 400 donors were genotyped, about 80% of them were found to fall in the Caucasian-associated ancestry cluster. Study-level results: Reportedly, diagnosis of cytomegalovirus status by the classifier showed high specificity and sensitivity. CMV serostatus was the only immune exposure information that was available.

Donors showed nominal health when sampled, although they likely had unrecorded immune exposures. The CDR3 consists of 12 residues. V gave up 3 bases and J gave up 5 bases, with 8 bases separating them. CDR1 is SGHAT, CDR2 FQNNGV, per germline. PCR employed 60 Vbeta and 13 Jbeta primers. Sequencing used immunoSEQ multiplex PCR; TCRdb keeps in-frame clones, though not all of them. This sample has about 160,000 clones, with 75% to 90% found just once. Worth noting for this clone: Its cognate antigen is unknown.

V is TRBV11-2 and J is TRBJ2-7; D uncertain. Sequences were obtained from PBMCs. This TCR was recovered from a girl aged 2 to 10 in good health and CMV-seropositive. Here the CDR3 DNA reads TGTGCCAGCAGCTTTGTCAGTAACGAGCAGTACTTC. As protein: CASSFVSNEQYF.